This TCR beta chain was found in a study of blood T cell repertoires in COVID-19. Study details: From T cells, B-cell-depleted T cells, or PBMCs came the material, which was cDNA or gDNA.

The CDR3 is made up of 13 amino acids. Germline V gene sequence: CDR1 SGHTS, CDR2 YDEGEE. Deletions cut 1 base from V and 8 bases from J, with 10 bases between. Researchers sorted participants into cohorts using their self-reported clinical history. Here immunoSEQ multiplex PCR was the method, and the copy in TCRdb shows in-frame clones only, minus some. The sample includes about 200,000 clones, 85% seen only once; the top ten take 15% to 20%. This receptor was identified in a middle-aged man who had recovered from COVID-19. Sequencing was carried out using PBMCs or T cells enriched from blood (not recorded which). The rearrangement links TRBV5-8 to TRBJ2-1, with D perhaps TRBD2 (5 bases). CDR3 residues: CASSLFRGHEQFF. CDR3 in DNA: TGTGCCAGCAGCTTGTTCCGGGGTCATGAGCAGTTCTTC.